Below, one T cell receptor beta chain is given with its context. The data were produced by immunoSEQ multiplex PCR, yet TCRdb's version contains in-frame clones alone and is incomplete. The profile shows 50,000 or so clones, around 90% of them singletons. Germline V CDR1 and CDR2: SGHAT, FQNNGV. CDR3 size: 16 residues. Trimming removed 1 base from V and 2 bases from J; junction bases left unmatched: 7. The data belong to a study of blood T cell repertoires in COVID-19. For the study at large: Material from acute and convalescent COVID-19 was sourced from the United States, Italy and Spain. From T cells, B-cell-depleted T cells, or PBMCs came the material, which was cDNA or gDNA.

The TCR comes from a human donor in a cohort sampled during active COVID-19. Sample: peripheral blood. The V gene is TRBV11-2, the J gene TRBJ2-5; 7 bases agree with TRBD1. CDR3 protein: CASSLGTGQPQETQYF. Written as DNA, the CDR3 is TGTGCCAGCAGCTTAGGGACGGGACAGCCTCAAGAGACCCAGTACTTC.